The 14 T cell receptor beta chains listed next were all sequenced from one sample in a study of blood T cell repertoires in COVID-19. Some clones are missing from TCRdb's copy, which holds only in-frame ones; the method was immunoSEQ multiplex PCR. The table lists about 430,000 clones, about 90% of them singletons. The sample consisted of peripheral blood. The receptors derive from a young man with COVID-19, enrolled during active disease.

V gene TRBV19 combines with J gene TRBJ2-3; D gene unclear. Germline assignment: CDR1 LNHDA and CDR2 SQIVND (reference sequence). The CDR3 contains 15 residues. V lost 6 bases and J lost 2, with 15 bases in between. The CDR3 DNA reads as TGTGCCAGTAGGGTTCATAGCCGATACACAGATACGCAGTATTTT. It codes for CASRVHSRYTDTQYF. The whole variable domain, filled in from reference TRBV19 and TRBJ2-3, reads DGGITQSPKYLFRKEGQNVTLSCEQNLNHDAMYWYRQDPGQGLRLIYYSQIVNDFQKGDIAEGYSVSREKKESFPLTVTSAQKNPTAFYLCASRVHSRYTDTQYFGPGTRLTVL.

The table lists this clone with a count of one. The J gene is TRBJ2-3, the V gene TRBV5-1, with D maybe TRBD2 (6 bases). Trimming removed 0 bases from V and 0 bases from J, with 11 bases in between. The CDR3 is 16 residues long. CDR1 and CDR2 from the germline V gene are SGHRS and YFSETQ. CDR3 bases: TGCGCCAGCAGCTTGGTGATAGCGGTTAGCACAGATACGCAGTATTTT. It translates to CASSLVIAVSTDTQYF.

J is TRBJ2-7 and V is TRBV29-1; D unclear. CDR1 and CDR2 (germline): SQVTM, ANQGSEA. Trimming pared 0 bases from V and 0 bases from J, leaving 9 bases between. This CDR3 has 14 amino acids. CDR3 in amino acids: CSVEDGDASYEQYF. The CDR3 DNA follows: TGCAGCGTTGAAGATGGAGACGCCTCCTACGAGCAGTACTTC.

This clone has just one count. The chain has TRBV19 and TRBJ1-6; D not resolved. Germline-derived CDR1 and CDR2 are LNHDA and SQIVND (reference sequence). With 3 bases removed from V and 10 bases from J, the gap between germline ends came to 13 bases. The CDR3 spans 14 residues. CDR3: CASSIGVLLSPLHF. For the CDR3, the DNA is TGTGCCAGTAGTATCGGGGTTCTTTTATCACCCCTCCACTTT. The full variable domain, with the rest looked up from reference TRBV19 and TRBJ1-6, is DGGITQSPKYLFRKEGQNVTLSCEQNLNHDAMYWYRQDPGQGLRLIYYSQIVNDFQKGDIAEGYSVSREKKESFPLTVTSAQKNPTAFYLCASSIGVLLSPLHFGNGTRLTVT.

The J gene is TRBJ2-5, the V gene TRBV3-1 (or the pseudogene TRBV3-2); 14 positions match TRBD2. Per the germline V gene, CDR1 is LGHDT and CDR2 is YNNKEL (reference sequence). This CDR3 contains 16 residues. V gave up 4 bases and J gave up 4 bases; unmatched junction bases: 5. In nucleotides, the CDR3 is TGTGCCAGCAGCCCGACTAGCGGGGGGGCCCCAGAGACCCAGTACTTC. Its protein is CASSPTSGGAPETQYF.

The V gene is TRBV9, the J gene TRBJ2-1, with a tentative D call TRBD1 (7 bases). The CDR3 loop spans 14 amino acids. Trimming removed 2 bases from V and 6 bases from J, with 12 bases in between. CDR1 and CDR2 from the germline V gene are SGDLS and YYNGEE. The CDR3 loop reads CASSVAQGGNEQFF. The CDR3 coding sequence is TGTGCCAGCAGCGTGGCTCAGGGGGGCAATGAGCAGTTCTTC.

The chain couples TRBV5-1 to TRBJ1-4; the match to TRBD1 covers 7 bases. This CDR3 contains 15 residues. The ends lost 0 bases at V and 3 bases at J; junction bases unmatched: 2. CDR1 is SGHRS, CDR2 YFSETQ, per germline. CDR3 sequence: CASSLEGGSNEKLFF. The CDR3 bases are TGCGCCAGCAGCTTGGAAGGGGGCTCTAATGAAAAACTGTTTTTT.

This rearrangement joins TRBV20-1 to TRBJ2-7, with 8 bases matching TRBD1. This CDR3 is built from 11 residues. V shed 6 bases and J 3 bases; nucleotides not matched to a gene: 1. The germline V gene has CDR1 DFQATT and CDR2 SNEGSKA (reference sequence). CDR3 sequence reads: CSADRGYEQYF. The CDR3 bases are TGCAGTGCAGACAGGGGCTACGAGCAGTACTTC.

This clone was detected once. V gene TRBV3-1 (or the pseudogene TRBV3-2) combines with J gene TRBJ2-3; a weak D match, TRBD2 (5 bases). Trimming shortened V by 5 bases and J by 4 bases, and 22 bases separated the two germline ends. The germline gives CDR1 LGHDT, CDR2 YNNKEL (reference sequence). There are 17 residues in the CDR3. The CDR3, as DNA: TGTGCCAGCAGCGCGAGGTCAACTAGTGGTTTGGCAGATACGCAGTATTTT. Translating it yields CASSARSTSGLADTQYF.

This sequence joins TRBV30 and TRBJ1-6; tentatively, D is TRBD1 (6 bases). From germline, CDR1 is GTSNPN and CDR2 SVGIG (reference sequence). The V end was cut by 2 bases, the J end by 14 bases, with 16 bases between. The CDR3 is 13 residues long. The CDR3 DNA reads TGTGCCTGGAGTACAGGGCATACGGTCACCCTCCACTTT. It encodes CAWSTGHTVTLHF.

The CDR3 loop reads CASSLVGGNSGNTIYF. CDR3 sequence (DNA): TGTGCCAGCAGCTTGGTGGGGGGAAACTCTGGAAACACCATATATTTT. The chain combines TRBV5-5 with TRBJ1-3, with D possibly matching TRBD1 (5 bases). The CDR3 runs to 16 residues. Germline V CDR1 and CDR2: SGHKS, YYEKEE (reference sequence). V shed 0 bases and J shed 0 bases, with 10 bases lying between them.

This clone was observed once. CDR3 amino acids: CASSFEGLNEKLFF. The CDR3 DNA reads TGTGCCAGCAGTTTCGAGGGCCTTAATGAAAAACTGTTTTTT. The chain links TRBV27 to TRBJ1-4; unclear D gene. V was trimmed by 3 bases and J by 4 bases, leaving 9 bases between them. Germline V gene sequence: CDR1 MNHEY, CDR2 SMNVEV (reference sequence). The CDR3 runs to 14 residues.

The chain is built from TRBV6-1 and TRBJ2-2; 8 bases align to TRBD2. V shed 2 bases, J shed 2 bases, and the junction held 4 bases outside the gene matches. Germline values: CDR1 MNHNS, CDR2 SASEGT. The CDR3 totals 16 residues. The CDR3 reads CASSESGTRNTGELFF. The CDR3 DNA reads as TGTGCCAGCAGTGAATCCGGGACTAGAAACACCGGGGAGCTGTTTTTT.

This chain joins TRBV5-4 and TRBJ2-5; 9 nucleotides agree with TRBD2. The V gene's germline CDR1 is SGHNT and CDR2 YYREEE (reference sequence). The V segment lost 0 bases and the J segment 4 bases; nucleotides outside the gene matches: 10. This CDR3 region has 17 residues. The CDR3 region is CASSLGDGGRARETQYF. CDR3 sequence (DNA): TGTGCCAGCAGCTTGGGTGATGGCGGGAGGGCCCGAGAGACCCAGTACTTC.